Reported below is one TCR beta chain. The data belong to a study of blood T cell repertoires in COVID-19. Profiling relied on immunoSEQ multiplex PCR, and the TCRdb table lists in-frame clones only, not all of them. This sample has 50,000 to 75,000 clones, with 65% to 85% found just once. Sequencing was done on a sample of peripheral blood. This receptor was identified in a woman of 80 years or more with active or convalescent COVID-19.

The CDR3, as DNA: TGTGCCAGCAGCCACAGGCCAGCCTACGAGCAGTACTTC. It codes for CASSHRPAYEQYF. V usage is TRBV4-2 and J usage is TRBJ2-7; D unclear. The CDR3 is made up of 13 amino acids. The ends were cut back, 3 bases at V and 2 bases at J, with 8 bases in the middle. Germline CDR1 and CDR2: LGHNA and YNFKEQ.